This T cell receptor beta chain is from a study of T-cell reconstitution after alpha-beta-depleted transplantation in children (dated by TCRdb to 2016 to 2017). For context, the study as a whole: Using TCR repertoire profiling, the study followed T-cell immune reconstitution in a quantitative way in children after TCRalphabeta/CD19-depleted allogeneic hematopoietic cell transplantation. What the research found in general, with its limitations: The apparently early recovery of alphabetaT-cell counts about two months after transplant reportedly depended on only several hundred rapidly expanded clones that came from non-depleted graft cells. In some patients, high TCRbeta diversity at day 60 was attributed to recipient T cells and intrathymic progenitors that had survived conditioning. Hyperexpanded clone frequencies declined over subsequent months; after one year, T-cell counts and TCRbeta diversity were mostly attributed to newly produced T cells.

This clonotype was detected many times. Its recognized antigen is unknown. Nothing much larger sits one base from this clone, and base qualities are not available. This sample's treatment or condition label indicates: allogeneic hematopoietic cell transplantation with graft depleted of TCRalphabeta T cells and CD19 B cells. Transplant recipients were children who received TCRalphabeta/CD19-depleted allogeneic hematopoietic cell grafts. The CDR1 and CDR2 encoded by the germline V gene (reference sequence) are DFQATT and SNEGSKA. From its cysteine to its phenylalanine, the CDR3 spans 14 amino acids. The retained sequence is limited to the CDR3, 42 bases, with the frame set at the first base. The V end loses 0 bases and the J end loses 4 bases, and a stretch of 10 bases separates them. The library was built by means of PCR. Sequenced using an Illumina HiSeq 2500. TCR library preparation used molecular barcoding, with unique molecular identifiers applied to normalize quantification of the TCRbeta repertoire. TCRdb reran the public reads through fastp at Q25 and MiXCR, keeping productive beta chains. Each CDR3 protein gets just one entry, which takes the most common genes and DNA from the rows behind it. A total of approximately 200,000 distinct CDR3 sequences appear in this sample, roughly 6% of them only once. Under 6% of the sample lies in the top ten.

The chain is assembled from TRBV20-1 and TRBJ2-1; 5 matching bases give a weak D call of TRBD2. The receptor's source is a girl in the first two years of life with combined immunodeficiency, due to receive a stem cell transplant. The sample here was PBMCs, taken before TCRalphabeta/CD19-depleted stem cell transplant. The CDR3 has the sequence CSARDPGGYNEQFF. The bases read TGCAGTGCTAGAGACCCCGGAGGATACAATGAGCAGTTCTTC.